This T cell receptor (beta chain) was identified in a study of blood T cell repertoires in COVID-19. Looking at the study overall: The study drew acute and convalescent COVID-19 samples from the United States, Italy and Spain.

Unmatched junction bases numbered 5, after V lost 3 bases and J lost 2 bases. Germline V CDR1 and CDR2: SEHNR, FQNEAQ (reference sequence). This CDR3 region has 15 residues. Clinical history reported by participants formed the basis on which cohorts were assigned. Per the original methods: Amplification with reference gene primers provided the estimates of nucleated cell counts. Assay: immunoSEQ multiplex PCR; the TCRdb copy retains only in-frame clones and omits some. D and trimming come from the DNA, and the V and J calls and clone size come from that table. The sample consists of 350,000 or so clones, about 88% of them appearing once.

The J gene is TRBJ2-5, the V gene TRBV7-9; 8 positions agree with TRBD2. Sequencing was carried out using PBMCs or T cells enriched from blood (not recorded which). This clonotype was sampled from a woman in her 30s who had recovered from COVID-19. CDR3 DNA: TGTGCCAGCAGCTTCGCGGCTAGCGGGCAAGAGACCCAGTACTTC. As protein: CASSFAASGQETQYF.